Reported below is one TCR beta chain. The CDR3 consists of 17 residues. CDR1 and CDR2 (germline): LNHDA, SQIVND (reference sequence). Trimming pared 0 bases from V and 4 bases from J, leaving 18 bases between. Method: immunoSEQ multiplex PCR; TCRdb's copy keeps in-frame clones and lacks some. The table has around 150,000 clones, over 80% seen once. Those enrolled in Seattle joined during active infection and were followed longitudinally afterward. This specimen comes from a study of blood T cell repertoires in COVID-19. The chain recombines TRBV19 with TRBJ1-2; tentative D call: TRBD1 (6 bases). The TCR was taken from a young man with COVID-19, enrolled during active disease. The sequenced sample was peripheral blood. The CDR3 here is CASSIDRTTGSTYGYTF. CDR3 DNA sequence: TGTGCCAGTAGTATAGATCGTACCACAGGGAGTACCTATGGCTACACCTTC. Full variable domain (remainder filled in from reference TRBV19 and TRBJ1-2): DGGITQSPKYLFRKEGQNVTLSCEQNLNHDAMYWYRQDPGQGLRLIYYSQIVNDFQKGDIAEGYSVSREKKESFPLTVTSAQKNPTAFYLCASSIDRTTGSTYGYTFGSGTRLTVV.